The rows below give T cell receptor beta chains drawn from one sample of a study of CD8 T cells in Susac syndrome. Using its own MiXCR run on the immunoSEQ multiplex PCR reads, TCRdb lists one record per CDR3 protein. The sample yields 210,000 or so distinct CDR3 sequences, approximately 94% seen once. Specimen: CD4+ T cells from PBMCs. The receptors derive from a human donor with Susac syndrome. Each CDR3 is given with its conserved first and last residue.

j_call: TRBJ2-3
v_call: TRBV7-2
cdr3_aa: CASSFSRASTDTQYF

j_call: TRBJ2-3
v_call: TRBV3-1
cdr3_aa: CASSLRGPAGWEQYF

j_call: TRBJ2-7
v_call: TRBV20-1
cdr3_aa: CSATQAGRRSPEQYF

j_call: TRBJ2-1
v_call: TRBV6-4
cdr3_aa: CASSDPPRYNEQFF

j_call: TRBJ1-1
v_call: TRBV4-3
cdr3_aa: CASSQDRAEQGTEAFF

j_call: TRBJ1-3
v_call: TRBV29-1
cdr3_aa: CSVEMGQGTNTIYF

j_call: TRBJ2-2
v_call: TRBV7-2
cdr3_aa: CASSRGQGSDGELFF

j_call: TRBJ1-3
v_call: TRBV3-1
cdr3_aa: CASSQVGRAGNTIYF

j_call: TRBJ1-5
v_call: TRBV19
cdr3_aa: CASSIDPEARGQPQHF

j_call: TRBJ1-1
v_call: TRBV20-1
cdr3_aa: CSAGTGENTEAFF

j_call: TRBJ2-2
v_call: TRBV12-3/TRBV12-4
cdr3_aa: CASRGSTGELFF

j_call: TRBJ2-7
v_call: TRBV30
cdr3_aa: CAWKVLLGQPAGEQYF

j_call: TRBJ1-2
v_call: TRBV29-1
cdr3_aa: CSVATTATGYTF

j_call: TRBJ1-2
v_call: TRBV30
cdr3_aa: CAWTRNNYGYTF

j_call: TRBJ1-2
v_call: TRBV5-1
cdr3_aa: CASSPDGRSDGYTF

j_call: TRBJ2-1
v_call: TRBV6-5
cdr3_aa: CASSRGPTYNEQFF

j_call: TRBJ2-3
v_call: TRBV9
cdr3_aa: CASSAAGGGGDTQYF

j_call: TRBJ2-7
v_call: TRBV30
cdr3_aa: CAWSVGGEEKQYF

j_call: TRBJ2-7
v_call: TRBV3-1
cdr3_aa: CASSQESSGYSYEQYF

j_call: TRBJ2-7
v_call: TRBV12-3/TRBV12-4
cdr3_aa: CASSLGRVRYF

j_call: TRBJ2-7
v_call: TRBV11-1
cdr3_aa: CASSFRDRGSYEQYF

j_call: TRBJ1-5
v_call: TRBV20-1
cdr3_aa: CSAHGTNSNQPQHF

j_call: TRBJ1-5
v_call: TRBV20-1
cdr3_aa: CGLRFGNSNQPQHF

j_call: TRBJ1-4
v_call: TRBV29-1
cdr3_aa: CSVEDRSYNEKLFF

j_call: TRBJ1-5
v_call: TRBV30
cdr3_aa: CAWSGGGQSQPQHF

j_call: TRBJ2-3
v_call: TRBV5-1
cdr3_aa: CASSLVQLAATDTQYF

j_call: TRBJ2-7
v_call: TRBV15
cdr3_aa: CATSISRASYEQYF

j_call: TRBJ2-1
v_call: TRBV4-3
cdr3_aa: CASSQDVMFPGGGNEQFF

j_call: TRBJ2-7
v_call: TRBV5-6
cdr3_aa: CASSLRTGSYEQYF

j_call: TRBJ2-3
v_call: TRBV12-3/TRBV12-4
cdr3_aa: CASSRLLAGGLDTQYF

j_call: TRBJ1-2
v_call: TRBV7-9
cdr3_aa: CASSSPPNYGYTF

j_call: TRBJ2-1
v_call: TRBV18
cdr3_aa: CASSPSRNEQFF

j_call: TRBJ1-2
v_call: TRBV4-2
cdr3_aa: CASSQLRGSLSGYTF

j_call: TRBJ2-7
v_call: TRBV20-1
cdr3_aa: CSAPDGSGAYEQYF

j_call: TRBJ2-3
v_call: TRBV5-4
cdr3_aa: CASSFARVGTDTQYF

j_call: TRBJ1-1
v_call: TRBV5-1
cdr3_aa: CASTTGNTEAFF

j_call: TRBJ2-7
v_call: TRBV6-5
cdr3_aa: CASSQRGLSYEQYF

j_call: TRBJ1-1
v_call: TRBV6-2/TRBV6-3
cdr3_aa: CASRATGLNTEAFF

j_call: TRBJ2-7
v_call: TRBV9
cdr3_aa: CASSVGGQGSEQYF

j_call: TRBJ2-4
v_call: TRBV5-4
cdr3_aa: CASRAPGMAKNIQYF

j_call: TRBJ1-5
v_call: TRBV6-1
cdr3_aa: CASSGGMGGSNQPQHF

j_call: TRBJ2-5
v_call: TRBV5-4
cdr3_aa: CASSPGQQETQYF

j_call: TRBJ2-4
v_call: TRBV6-2/TRBV6-3
cdr3_aa: CASSSRDVKNIQYF

j_call: TRBJ2-2
v_call: TRBV27
cdr3_aa: CARADEVLTGELFF

j_call: TRBJ2-3
v_call: TRBV29-1
cdr3_aa: CSVAGDTQYF

j_call: TRBJ1-2
v_call: TRBV20-1
cdr3_aa: CSARDHWTSNYGYTF

j_call: TRBJ2-1
v_call: TRBV11-2
cdr3_aa: CASSSHLRADEQFF

j_call: TRBJ1-2
v_call: TRBV3-1
cdr3_aa: CASSQAGGTGAVGYTF

j_call: TRBJ2-3
v_call: TRBV7-2
cdr3_aa: CASSLRSQRGAGTDTQYF

j_call: TRBJ1-5
v_call: TRBV7-2
cdr3_aa: CASSRDREGQPQHF

j_call: TRBJ1-2
v_call: TRBV30
cdr3_aa: CAWSVAALMGYTF

j_call: TRBJ2-1
v_call: TRBV3-1
cdr3_aa: CASSQVRGGNNEQFF

j_call: TRBJ1-2
v_call: TRBV30
cdr3_aa: CAWRSDRNYGYTF

j_call: TRBJ1-2
v_call: TRBV29-1
cdr3_aa: CSVEDGGGYGYTF

j_call: TRBJ1-2
v_call: TRBV30
cdr3_aa: CAWALGRPNYGYTF

j_call: TRBJ2-2
v_call: TRBV15
cdr3_aa: CATSRDHETGTGELFF

j_call: TRBJ1-1
v_call: TRBV12-3/TRBV12-4
cdr3_aa: CASSLNGRRTEAFF